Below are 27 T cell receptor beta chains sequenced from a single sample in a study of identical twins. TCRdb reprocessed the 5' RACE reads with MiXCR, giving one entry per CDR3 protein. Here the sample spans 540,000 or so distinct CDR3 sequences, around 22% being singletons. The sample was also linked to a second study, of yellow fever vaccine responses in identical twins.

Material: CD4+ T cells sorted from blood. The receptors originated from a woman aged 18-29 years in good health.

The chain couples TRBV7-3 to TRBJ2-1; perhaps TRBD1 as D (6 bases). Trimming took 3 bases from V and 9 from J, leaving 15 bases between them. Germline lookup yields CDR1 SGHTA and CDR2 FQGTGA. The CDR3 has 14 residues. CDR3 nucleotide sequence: TGTGCCAGCAGCTTGTGGGCAGGGGCGGGTGAGCAGTTCTTC. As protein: CASSLWAGAGEQFF.

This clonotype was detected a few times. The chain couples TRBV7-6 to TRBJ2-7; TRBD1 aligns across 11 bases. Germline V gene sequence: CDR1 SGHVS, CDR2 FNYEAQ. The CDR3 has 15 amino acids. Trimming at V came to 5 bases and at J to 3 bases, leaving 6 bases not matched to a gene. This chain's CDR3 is CASSARTGGLYEQYF. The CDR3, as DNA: TGTGCCAGCAGCGCCCGGACAGGGGGCCTCTACGAGCAGTACTTC. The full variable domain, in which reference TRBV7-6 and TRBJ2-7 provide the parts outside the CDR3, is GAGVSQSPRYKVTKRGQDVALRCDPISGHVSLYWYRQALGQGPEFLTYFNYEAQQDKSGLPNDRFSAERPEGSISTLTIQRTEQRDSAMYRCASSARTGGLYEQYFGPGTRLTVT.

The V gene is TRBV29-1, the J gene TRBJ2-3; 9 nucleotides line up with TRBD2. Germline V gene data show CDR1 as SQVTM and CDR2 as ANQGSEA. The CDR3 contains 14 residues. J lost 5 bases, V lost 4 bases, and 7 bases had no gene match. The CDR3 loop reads CSVGVSGRIDTQYF. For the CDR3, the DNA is TGCAGCGTTGGGGTGAGCGGGAGGATAGATACGCAGTATTTT.

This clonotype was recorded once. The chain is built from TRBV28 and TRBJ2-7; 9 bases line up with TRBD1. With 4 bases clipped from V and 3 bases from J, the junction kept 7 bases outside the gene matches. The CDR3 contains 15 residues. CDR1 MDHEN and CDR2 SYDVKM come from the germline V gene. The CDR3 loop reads CASSSTGTGNYEQYF. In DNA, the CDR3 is TGTGCCAGCAGTTCCACCGGGACAGGGAACTACGAGCAGTACTTC.

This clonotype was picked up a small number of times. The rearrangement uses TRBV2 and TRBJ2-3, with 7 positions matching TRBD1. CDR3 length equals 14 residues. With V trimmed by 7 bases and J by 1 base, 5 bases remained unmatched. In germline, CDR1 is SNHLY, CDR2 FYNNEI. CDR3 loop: CASTRDRRTDTQYF. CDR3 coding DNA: TGTGCCAGCACAAGGGACAGACGCACAGATACGCAGTATTTT.

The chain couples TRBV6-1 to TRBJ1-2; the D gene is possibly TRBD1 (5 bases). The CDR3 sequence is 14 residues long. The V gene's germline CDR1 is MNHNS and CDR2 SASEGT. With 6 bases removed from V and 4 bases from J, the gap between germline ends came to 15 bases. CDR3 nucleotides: TGTGCCAGCAGACCCCCTGGGGCGGGCTATGGCTACACCTTC. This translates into CASRPPGAGYGYTF.

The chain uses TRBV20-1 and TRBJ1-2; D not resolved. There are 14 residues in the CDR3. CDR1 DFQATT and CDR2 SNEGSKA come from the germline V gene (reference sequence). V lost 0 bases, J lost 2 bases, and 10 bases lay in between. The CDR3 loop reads CSARDRMNNYGYTF. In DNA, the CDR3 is TGCAGTGCTAGAGATCGGATGAACAACTATGGCTACACCTTC.

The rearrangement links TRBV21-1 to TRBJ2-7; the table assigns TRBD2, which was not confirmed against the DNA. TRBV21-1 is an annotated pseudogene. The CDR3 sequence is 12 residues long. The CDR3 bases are TGTGCCCTCATGAGGGCCATCTACGAGCAGTACTTC. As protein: CALMRAIYEQYF.

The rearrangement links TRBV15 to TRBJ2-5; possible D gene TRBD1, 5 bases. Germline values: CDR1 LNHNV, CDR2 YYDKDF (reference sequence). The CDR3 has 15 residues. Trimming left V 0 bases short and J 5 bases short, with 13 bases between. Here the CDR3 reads CATSREGVGGETQYF. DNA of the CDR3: TGTGCCACCAGCAGAGAAGGGGTCGGTGGGGAGACCCAGTACTTC.

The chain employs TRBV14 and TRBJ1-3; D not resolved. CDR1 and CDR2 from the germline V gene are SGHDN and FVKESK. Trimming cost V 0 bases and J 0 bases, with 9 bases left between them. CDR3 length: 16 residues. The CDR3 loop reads CASSQDLQPSGNTIYF. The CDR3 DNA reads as TGTGCCAGCAGCCAAGATCTACAGCCCTCTGGAAACACCATATATTTT.

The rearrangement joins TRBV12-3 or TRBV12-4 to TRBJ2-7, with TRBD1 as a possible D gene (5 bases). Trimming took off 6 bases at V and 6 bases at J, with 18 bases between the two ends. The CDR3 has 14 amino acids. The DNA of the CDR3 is TGTGCCAGCAGCTCCCTTCCTTGGGGCAGCGAGCAGTACTTC. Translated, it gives CASSSLPWGSEQYF.

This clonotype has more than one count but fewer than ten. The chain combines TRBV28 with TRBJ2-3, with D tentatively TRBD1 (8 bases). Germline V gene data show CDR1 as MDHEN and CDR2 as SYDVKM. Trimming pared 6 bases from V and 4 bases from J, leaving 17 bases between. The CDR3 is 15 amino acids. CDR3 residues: CASRETGGAADTQYF. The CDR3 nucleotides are TGTGCCAGCAGAGAAACAGGGGGGGCTGCAGATACGCAGTATTTT.

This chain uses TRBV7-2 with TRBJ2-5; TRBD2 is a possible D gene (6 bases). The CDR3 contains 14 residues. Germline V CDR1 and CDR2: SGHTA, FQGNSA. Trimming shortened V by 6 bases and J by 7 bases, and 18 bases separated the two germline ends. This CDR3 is CASSLEGPLGTQYF. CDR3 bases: TGTGCCAGCAGTTTGGAGGGCCCTCTGGGGACCCAGTACTTC.

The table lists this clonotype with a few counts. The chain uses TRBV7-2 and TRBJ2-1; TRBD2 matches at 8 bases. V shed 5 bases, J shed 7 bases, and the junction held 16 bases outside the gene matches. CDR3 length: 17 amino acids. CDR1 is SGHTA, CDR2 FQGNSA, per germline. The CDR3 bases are TGTGCCAGCAGCCTCCGTCTCTCGGCGGGAGGCTTAAATGAGCAGTTCTTC. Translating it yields CASSLRLSAGGLNEQFF.

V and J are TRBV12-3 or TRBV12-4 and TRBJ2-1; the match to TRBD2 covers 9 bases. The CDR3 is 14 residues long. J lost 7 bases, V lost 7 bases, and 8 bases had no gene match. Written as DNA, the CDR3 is TGTGCCAGCACCCTTAGCGGGAGTCGGAATGAGCAGTTCTTC. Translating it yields CASTLSGSRNEQFF.

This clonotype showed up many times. The CDR3 nucleotides are TGTGCCAGCAGTTTTCGGACTAACTCCTACGAGCAGTACTTC. The encoded protein is CASSFRTNSYEQYF. The chain recombines TRBV12-3 or TRBV12-4 with TRBJ2-7, with a weak D call TRBD2 (6 bases). The CDR3 has 14 residues. V was shortened by 3 bases and J by 0 bases, with 9 bases between the two germline ends.

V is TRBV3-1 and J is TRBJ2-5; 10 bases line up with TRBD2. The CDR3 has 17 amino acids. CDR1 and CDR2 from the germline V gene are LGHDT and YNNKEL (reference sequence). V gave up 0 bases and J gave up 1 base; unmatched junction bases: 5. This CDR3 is CASSQDPRLAGQETQYF. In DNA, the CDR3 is TGTGCCAGCAGCCAAGATCCGCGACTAGCGGGCCAAGAGACCCAGTACTTC.

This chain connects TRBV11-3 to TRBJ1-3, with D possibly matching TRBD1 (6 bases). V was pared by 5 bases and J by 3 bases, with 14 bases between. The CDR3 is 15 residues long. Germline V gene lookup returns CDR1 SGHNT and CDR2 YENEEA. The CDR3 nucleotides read TGTGCCAGCAGCCCCGGGGCAGGGGTTGGAAACACCATATATTTT. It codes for CASSPGAGVGNTIYF.

CDR3 in amino acids: CASSQGQFGELFF. The CDR3 DNA reads TGTGCCAGCAGCCAAGGACAGTTCGGGGAGCTGTTTTTT. The chain combines TRBV11-3 with TRBJ2-2, with D possibly being TRBD1 (6 bases). The CDR3 has 13 amino acids. The ends were cut back, 5 bases at V and 7 bases at J, with 11 bases in the middle. From germline, CDR1 is SGHNT and CDR2 YENEEA.

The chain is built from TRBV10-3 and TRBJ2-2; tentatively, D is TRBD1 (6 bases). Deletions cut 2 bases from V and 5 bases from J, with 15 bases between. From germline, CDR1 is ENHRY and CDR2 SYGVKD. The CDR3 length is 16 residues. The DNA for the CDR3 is TGTGCCATCAGTGAGGGCCGGCCAGGGGAAACCGGGGAGCTGTTTTTT. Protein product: CAISEGRPGETGELFF.

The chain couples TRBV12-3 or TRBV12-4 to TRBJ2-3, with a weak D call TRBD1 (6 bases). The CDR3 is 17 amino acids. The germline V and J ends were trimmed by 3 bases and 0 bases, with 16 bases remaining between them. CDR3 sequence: CASSFNAWQGSTDTQYF. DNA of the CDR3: TGTGCCAGCAGTTTTAACGCTTGGCAGGGGAGCACAGATACGCAGTATTTT.

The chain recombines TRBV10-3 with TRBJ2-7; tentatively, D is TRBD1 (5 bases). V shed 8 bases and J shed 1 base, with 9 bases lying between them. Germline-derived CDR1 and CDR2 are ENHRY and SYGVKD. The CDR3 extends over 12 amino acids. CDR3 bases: TGTGCCATCTCCCAGGGATCCTACGAGCAGTACTTC. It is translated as CAISQGSYEQYF.

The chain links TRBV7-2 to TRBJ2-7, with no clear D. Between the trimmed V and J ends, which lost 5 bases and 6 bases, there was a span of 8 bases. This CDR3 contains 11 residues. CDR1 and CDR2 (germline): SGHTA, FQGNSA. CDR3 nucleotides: TGTGCCAGCAGCCTCCTCGCCGAGCAGTACTTC. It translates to CASSLLAEQYF.

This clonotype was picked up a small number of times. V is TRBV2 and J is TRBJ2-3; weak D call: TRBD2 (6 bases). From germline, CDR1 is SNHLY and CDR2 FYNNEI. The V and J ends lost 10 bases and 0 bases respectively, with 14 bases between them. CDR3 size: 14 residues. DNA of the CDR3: TGTGCCACCAAGGACGGGACTAGCACAGATACGCAGTATTTT. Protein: CATKDGTSTDTQYF.

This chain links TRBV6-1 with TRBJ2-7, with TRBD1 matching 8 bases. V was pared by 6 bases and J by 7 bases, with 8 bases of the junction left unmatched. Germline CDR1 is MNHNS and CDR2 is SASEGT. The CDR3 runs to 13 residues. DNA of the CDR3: TGTGCCAGCAGACGCGACAGGGGCGGAGAGCAGTACTTC. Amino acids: CASRRDRGGEQYF.

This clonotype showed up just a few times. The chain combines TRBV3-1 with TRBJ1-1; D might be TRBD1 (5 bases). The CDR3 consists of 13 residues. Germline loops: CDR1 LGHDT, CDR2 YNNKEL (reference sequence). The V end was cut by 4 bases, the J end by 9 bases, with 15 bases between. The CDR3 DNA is TGTGCCAGCAGCCCGAGGGACGGCCGTAAAGCTTTCTTT. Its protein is CASSPRDGRKAFF.

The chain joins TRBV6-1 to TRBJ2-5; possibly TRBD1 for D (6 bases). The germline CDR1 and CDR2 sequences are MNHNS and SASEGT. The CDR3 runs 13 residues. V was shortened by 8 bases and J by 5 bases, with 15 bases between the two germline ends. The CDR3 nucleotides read TGTGCCAGCCGGAAGACAGGTCTGGAGACCCAGTACTTC. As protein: CASRKTGLETQYF.